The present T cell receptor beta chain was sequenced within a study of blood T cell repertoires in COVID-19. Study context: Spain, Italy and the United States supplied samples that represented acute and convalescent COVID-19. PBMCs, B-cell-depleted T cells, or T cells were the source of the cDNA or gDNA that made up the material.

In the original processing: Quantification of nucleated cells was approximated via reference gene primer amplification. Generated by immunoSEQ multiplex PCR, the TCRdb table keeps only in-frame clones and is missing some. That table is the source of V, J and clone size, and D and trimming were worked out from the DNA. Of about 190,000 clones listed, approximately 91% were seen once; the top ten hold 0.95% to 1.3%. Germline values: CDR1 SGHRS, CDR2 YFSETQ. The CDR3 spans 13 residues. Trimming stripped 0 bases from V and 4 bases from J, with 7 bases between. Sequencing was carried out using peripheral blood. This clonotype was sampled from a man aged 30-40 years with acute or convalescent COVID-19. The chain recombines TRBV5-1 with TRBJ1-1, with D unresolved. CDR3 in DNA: TGCGCCAGCAGCTTGGTGGAGGGCACTGAAGCTTTCTTT. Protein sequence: CASSLVEGTEAFF.